Shown below are 2 T cell receptor beta chains from a single sample sequenced in a study of blood T cell repertoires in COVID-19. TCRdb's table, derived via immunoSEQ multiplex PCR, lists solely in-frame clones and lacks some. The sample holds 120,000 to 150,000 clones, approximately 78% seen once. The source material was peripheral blood. All receptors derive from a woman older than 75 with acute or convalescent COVID-19.

This clone appeared once. The J gene is TRBJ2-3, the V gene TRBV7-6; 8 nucleotides match TRBD2. This CDR3 region has 17 residues. V lost 2 bases and J lost 2; bases outside the gene matches: 9. CDR1 is SGHVS, CDR2 FNYEAQ, per germline. The CDR3 sequence is CASSLWGRAGATDTQYF. In DNA form, the CDR3 reads TGTGCCAGCAGCTTATGGGGACGAGCGGGGGCCACAGATACGCAGTATTTT.

The chain couples TRBV12-3 or TRBV12-4 to TRBJ1-2; 8 positions agree with TRBD1. V lost 6 bases and J lost 5; bases outside the gene matches: 5. CDR3 length equals 13 residues. This CDR3 is CASSLGQVYGYTF. The CDR3 nucleotides read TGTGCCAGCAGCCTGGGACAGGTATATGGCTACACCTTC.